This T cell receptor beta chain was found in a study of cytomegalovirus exposure and HLA in healthy donors. Study at large: Around 85 million unique TCR sequences came from HLA-typed donors in an early release.

The CDR3 length is 17 residues. Trimming took off 5 bases at V and 0 bases at J, with 16 bases between the two ends. CDR1 WNHNN and CDR2 SYGVQD come from the germline V gene (reference sequence). Findings and caveats of the study: Some highly shared sequence variants likely arose as a pipeline artifact. Accurate predictions that matched the HLA-A and HLA-B alleles of most subjects were reportedly made from TCR beta sequences.

Despite likely unrecorded immune exposures, the donors were nominally healthy at the time of sampling. Worth noting for this clone: Its cognate antigen is unknown.

PCR was performed using 60 Vbeta and 13 Jbeta primers. Method: immunoSEQ multiplex PCR; TCRdb's copy keeps in-frame clones and lacks some. In the table there are about 130,000 clones, roughly 80% of which are singletons. Source material: PBMCs. The chain recombines TRBV10-1 with TRBJ2-2, with D perhaps TRBD1 (6 bases). The clonotype was recovered from a young man in good health and CMV-seronegative. CDR3 in amino acids: CASSSLFRGANTGELFF. Written as DNA, the CDR3 is TGCGCCAGCAGTTCCCTCTTCAGGGGTGCGAACACCGGGGAGCTGTTTTTT.